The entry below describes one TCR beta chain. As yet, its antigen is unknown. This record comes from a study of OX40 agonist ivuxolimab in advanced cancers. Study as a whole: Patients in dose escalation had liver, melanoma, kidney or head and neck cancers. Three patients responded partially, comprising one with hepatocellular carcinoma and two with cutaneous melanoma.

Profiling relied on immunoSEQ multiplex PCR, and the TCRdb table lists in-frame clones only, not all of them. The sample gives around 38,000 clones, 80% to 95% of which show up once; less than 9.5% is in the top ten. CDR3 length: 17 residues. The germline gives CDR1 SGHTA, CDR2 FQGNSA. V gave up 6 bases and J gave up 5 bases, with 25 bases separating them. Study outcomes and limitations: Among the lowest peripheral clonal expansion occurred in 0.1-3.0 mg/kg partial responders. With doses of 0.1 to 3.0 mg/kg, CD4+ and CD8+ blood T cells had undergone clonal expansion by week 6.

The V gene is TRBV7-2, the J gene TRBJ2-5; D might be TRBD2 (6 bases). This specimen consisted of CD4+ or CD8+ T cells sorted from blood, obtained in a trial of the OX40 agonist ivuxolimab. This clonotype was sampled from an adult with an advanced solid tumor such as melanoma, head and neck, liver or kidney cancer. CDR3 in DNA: TGTGCCAGCAGTCTACGCACGGGAGTCAGCACGGTGGAGACCCAGTACTTC. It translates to CASSLRTGVSTVETQYF.